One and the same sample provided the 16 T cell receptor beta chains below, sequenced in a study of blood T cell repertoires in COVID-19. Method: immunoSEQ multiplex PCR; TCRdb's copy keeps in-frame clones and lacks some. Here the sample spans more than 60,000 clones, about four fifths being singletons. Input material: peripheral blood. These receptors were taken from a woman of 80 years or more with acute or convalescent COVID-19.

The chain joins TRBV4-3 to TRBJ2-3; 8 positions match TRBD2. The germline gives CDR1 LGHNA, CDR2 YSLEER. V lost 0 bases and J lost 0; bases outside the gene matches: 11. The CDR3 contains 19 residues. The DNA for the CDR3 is TGCGCCAGCAGCCAAGATCCTCCTTGGACTAGCCTTAGCACAGATACGCAGTATTTT. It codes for CASSQDPPWTSLSTDTQYF.

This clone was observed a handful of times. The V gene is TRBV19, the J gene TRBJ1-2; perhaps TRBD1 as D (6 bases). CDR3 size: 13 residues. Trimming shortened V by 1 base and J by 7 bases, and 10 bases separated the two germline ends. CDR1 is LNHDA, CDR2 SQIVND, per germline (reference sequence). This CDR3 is CASSIGTGTGYTF. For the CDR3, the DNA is TGTGCCAGTAGTATAGGCACAGGGACTGGCTACACCTTC.

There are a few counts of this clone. Here the CDR3 reads CASRAGLAGKLFF. CDR3 nucleotide sequence: TGTGCCAGCAGGGCTGGCCTCGCCGGGAAACTGTTTTTT. The chain has TRBV6-5 and TRBJ1-4; D remains ambiguous. V was pared by 6 bases and J by 11 bases, with 16 bases between. The CDR3 contains 13 residues. CDR1 and CDR2 (germline): MNHEY, SVGAGI.

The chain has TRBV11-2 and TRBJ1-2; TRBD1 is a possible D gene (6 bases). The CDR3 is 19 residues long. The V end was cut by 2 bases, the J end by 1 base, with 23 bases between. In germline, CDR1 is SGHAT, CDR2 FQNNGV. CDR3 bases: TGTGCCAGCAGCTTAATTTGGGACAACGCCAACCGGAATAACTATGGCTACACCTTC. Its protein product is CASSLIWDNANRNNYGYTF.

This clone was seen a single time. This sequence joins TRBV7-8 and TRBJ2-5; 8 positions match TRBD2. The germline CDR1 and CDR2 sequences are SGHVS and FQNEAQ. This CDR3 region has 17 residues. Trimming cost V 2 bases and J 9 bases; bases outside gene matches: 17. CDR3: CASSLYTGLADSVAQYF. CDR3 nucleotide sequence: TGTGCCAGCAGCTTATATACTGGACTAGCCGATTCTGTGGCCCAGTACTTC.

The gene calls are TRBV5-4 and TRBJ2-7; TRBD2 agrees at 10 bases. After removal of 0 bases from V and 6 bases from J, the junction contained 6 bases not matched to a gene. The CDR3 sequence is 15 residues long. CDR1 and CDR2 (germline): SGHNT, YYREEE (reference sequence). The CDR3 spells CASSLALAGVIEQYF. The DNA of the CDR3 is TGTGCCAGCAGCTTGGCCCTAGCGGGAGTGATCGAGCAGTACTTC.

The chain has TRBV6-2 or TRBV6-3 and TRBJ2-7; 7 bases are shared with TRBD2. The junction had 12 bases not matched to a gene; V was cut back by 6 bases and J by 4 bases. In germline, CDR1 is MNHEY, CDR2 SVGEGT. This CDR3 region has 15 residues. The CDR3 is CASSRQGGSQYEQYF. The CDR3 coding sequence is TGTGCCAGCAGCCGCCAGGGCGGGAGTCAATACGAGCAGTACTTC.

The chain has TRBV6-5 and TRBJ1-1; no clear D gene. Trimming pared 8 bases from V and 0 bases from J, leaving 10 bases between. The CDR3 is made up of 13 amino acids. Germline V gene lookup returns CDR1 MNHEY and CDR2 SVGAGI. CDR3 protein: CASGSGLNTEAFF. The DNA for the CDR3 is TGTGCCAGCGGCAGCGGGCTGAACACTGAAGCTTTCTTT.

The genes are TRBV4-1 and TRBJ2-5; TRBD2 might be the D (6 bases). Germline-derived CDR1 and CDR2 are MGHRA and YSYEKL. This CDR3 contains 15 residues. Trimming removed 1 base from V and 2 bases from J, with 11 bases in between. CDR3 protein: CASSQVWGEQETQYF. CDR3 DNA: TGCGCCAGCAGCCAAGTGTGGGGGGAACAAGAGACCCAGTACTTC.

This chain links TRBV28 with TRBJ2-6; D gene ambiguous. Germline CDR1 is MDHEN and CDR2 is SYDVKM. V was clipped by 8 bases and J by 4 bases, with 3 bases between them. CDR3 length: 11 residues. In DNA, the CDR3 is TGTGCCAGCCAAGGGGCCAACGTCCTGACTTTC. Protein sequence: CASQGANVLTF.

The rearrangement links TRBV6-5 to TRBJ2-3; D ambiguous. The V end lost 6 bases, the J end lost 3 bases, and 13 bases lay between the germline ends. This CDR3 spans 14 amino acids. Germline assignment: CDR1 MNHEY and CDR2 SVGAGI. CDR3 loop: CASSRRLRTDTQYF. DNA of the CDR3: TGTGCCAGCAGCCGTCGACTTAGGACAGATACGCAGTATTTT.

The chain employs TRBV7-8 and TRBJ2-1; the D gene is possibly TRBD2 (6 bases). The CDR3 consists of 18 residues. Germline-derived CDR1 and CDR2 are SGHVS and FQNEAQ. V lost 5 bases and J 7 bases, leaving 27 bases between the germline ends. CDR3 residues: CASSPQSAGGAEGNEQFF. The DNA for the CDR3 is TGTGCCAGCAGCCCCCAAAGCGCCGGAGGGGCGGAAGGTAATGAGCAGTTCTTC.

The CDR3 reads CASRRQNTGELFF. CDR3 coding DNA: TGCGCCAGCAGAAGACAGAACACCGGGGAGCTGTTTTTT. The chain uses TRBV10-2 and TRBJ2-2; no definite D call. Trimming left V 6 bases short and J 1 base short, with 6 bases between. The CDR3 is 13 amino acids. Germline assignment: CDR1 WSHSY and CDR2 SAAADI.

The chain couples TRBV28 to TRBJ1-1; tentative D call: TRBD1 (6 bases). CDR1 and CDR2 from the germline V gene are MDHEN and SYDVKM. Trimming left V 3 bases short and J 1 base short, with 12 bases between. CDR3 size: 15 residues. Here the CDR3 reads CASSLGGLGNTEAFF. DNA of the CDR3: TGTGCCAGCAGTTTGGGGGGGCTTGGGAACACTGAAGCTTTCTTT.

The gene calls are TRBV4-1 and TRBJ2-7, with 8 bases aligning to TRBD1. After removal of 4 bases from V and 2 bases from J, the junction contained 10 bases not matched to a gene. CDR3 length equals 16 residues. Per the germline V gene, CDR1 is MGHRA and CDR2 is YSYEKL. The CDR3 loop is CASSLGWTGMAYEQYF. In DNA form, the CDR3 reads TGCGCCAGCAGCCTTGGCTGGACAGGGATGGCCTACGAGCAGTACTTC.

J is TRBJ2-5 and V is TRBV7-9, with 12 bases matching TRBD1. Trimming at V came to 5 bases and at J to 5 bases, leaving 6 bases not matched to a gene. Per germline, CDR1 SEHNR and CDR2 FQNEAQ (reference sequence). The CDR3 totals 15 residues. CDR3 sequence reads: CASSSRDRGQETQYF. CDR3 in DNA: TGTGCCAGCAGCAGCCGGGACAGGGGGCAGGAGACCCAGTACTTC.